This T cell receptor beta chain is from a study of chronic HIV infection and antiretroviral therapy. CDR1 and CDR2 (germline): MDHEN, SYDVKM. The CDR3 is 13 amino acids. Deletions cut 5 bases from V and 6 bases from J, with 11 bases between. TCRdb independently ran MiXCR on the 5' RACE reads; one entry per CDR3 protein. The table has 45,000 to 60,000 distinct CDR3 sequences, over 15% seen once. The source material was peripheral blood. This clonotype was sampled from an adult who had HIV and had not received antiretroviral therapy, or was an uninfected healthy control (not recorded which). This rearrangement joins TRBV28 to TRBJ2-1, with D perhaps matching TRBD2 (7 bases). The CDR3 bases are TGTGCCAGCAGTAGGGCGGGGGCCAATGAGCAGTTCTTC. It encodes CASSRAGANEQFF.